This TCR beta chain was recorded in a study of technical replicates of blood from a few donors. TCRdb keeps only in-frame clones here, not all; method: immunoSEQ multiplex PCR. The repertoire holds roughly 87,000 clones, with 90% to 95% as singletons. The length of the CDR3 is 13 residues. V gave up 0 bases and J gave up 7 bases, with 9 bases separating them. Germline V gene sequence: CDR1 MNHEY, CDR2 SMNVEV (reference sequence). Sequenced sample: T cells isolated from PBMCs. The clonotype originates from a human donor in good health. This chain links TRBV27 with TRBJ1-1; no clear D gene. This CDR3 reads CASSLSYGDEAFF. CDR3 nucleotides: TGTGCCAGCAGTTTATCGTACGGAGATGAAGCTTTCTTT.